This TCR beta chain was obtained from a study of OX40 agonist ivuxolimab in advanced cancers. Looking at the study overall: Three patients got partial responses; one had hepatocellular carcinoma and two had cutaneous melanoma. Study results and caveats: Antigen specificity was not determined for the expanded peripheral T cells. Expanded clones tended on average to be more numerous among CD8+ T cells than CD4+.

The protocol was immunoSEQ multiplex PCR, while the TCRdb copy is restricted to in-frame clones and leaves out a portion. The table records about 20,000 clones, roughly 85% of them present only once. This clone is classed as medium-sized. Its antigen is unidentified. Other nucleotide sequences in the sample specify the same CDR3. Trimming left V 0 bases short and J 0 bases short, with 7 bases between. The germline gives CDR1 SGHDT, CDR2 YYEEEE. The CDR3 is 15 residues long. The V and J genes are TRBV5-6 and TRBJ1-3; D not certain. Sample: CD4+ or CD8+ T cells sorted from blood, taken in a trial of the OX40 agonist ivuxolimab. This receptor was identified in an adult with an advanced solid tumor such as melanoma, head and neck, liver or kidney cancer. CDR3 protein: CASSLGGVSGNTIYF. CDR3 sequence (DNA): TGTGCCAGCAGCTTGGGCGGGGTCTCTGGAAACACCATATATTTT.